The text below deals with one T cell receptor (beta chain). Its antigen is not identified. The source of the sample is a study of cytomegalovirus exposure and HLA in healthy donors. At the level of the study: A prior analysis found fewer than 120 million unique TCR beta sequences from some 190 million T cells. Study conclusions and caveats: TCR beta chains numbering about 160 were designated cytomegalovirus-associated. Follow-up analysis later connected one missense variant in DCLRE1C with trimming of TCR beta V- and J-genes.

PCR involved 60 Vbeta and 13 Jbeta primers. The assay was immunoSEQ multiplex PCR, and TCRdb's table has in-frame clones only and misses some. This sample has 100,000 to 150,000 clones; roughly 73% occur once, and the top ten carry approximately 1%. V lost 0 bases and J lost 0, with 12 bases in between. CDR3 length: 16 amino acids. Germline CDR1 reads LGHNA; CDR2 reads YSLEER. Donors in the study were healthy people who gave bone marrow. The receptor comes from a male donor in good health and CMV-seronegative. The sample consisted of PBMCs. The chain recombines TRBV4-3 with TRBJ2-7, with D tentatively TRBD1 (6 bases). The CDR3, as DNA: TGCGCCAGCAGCCAAGAGTACACAGGGAGCTCCTACGAGCAGTACTTC. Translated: CASSQEYTGSSYEQYF.